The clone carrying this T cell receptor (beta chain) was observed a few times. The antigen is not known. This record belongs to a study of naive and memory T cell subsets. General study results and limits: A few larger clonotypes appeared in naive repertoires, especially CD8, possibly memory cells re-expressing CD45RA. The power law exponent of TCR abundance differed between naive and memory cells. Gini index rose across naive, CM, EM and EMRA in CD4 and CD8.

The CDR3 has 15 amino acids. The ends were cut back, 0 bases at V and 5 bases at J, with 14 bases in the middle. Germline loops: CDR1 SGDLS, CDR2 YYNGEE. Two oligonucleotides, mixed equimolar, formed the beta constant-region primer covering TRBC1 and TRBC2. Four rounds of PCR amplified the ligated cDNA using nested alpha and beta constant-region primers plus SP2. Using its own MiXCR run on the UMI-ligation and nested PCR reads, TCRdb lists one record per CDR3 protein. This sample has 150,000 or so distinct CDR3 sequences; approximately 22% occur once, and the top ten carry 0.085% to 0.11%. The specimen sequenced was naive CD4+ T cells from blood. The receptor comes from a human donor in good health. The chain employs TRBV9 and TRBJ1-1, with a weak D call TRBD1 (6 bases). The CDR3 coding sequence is TGTGCCAGCAGCGTAGGGGTGACAGGAGGAACTGAAGCTTTCTTT. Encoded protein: CASSVGVTGGTEAFF.